This T cell receptor (beta chain) was captured in a study of cytomegalovirus exposure and HLA in healthy donors. Turning to the study itself: In a later analysis, it was reported that the 90 to 150 validation repertoires had been produced on the same platform as the roughly 650 repertoires belonging to the first cohort. General observations from the study: Altogether, some 170 TCR beta chains were recorded as cytomegalovirus-associated. A later analysis found first-cohort TCR clusters tended to co-occur in the 110 or so validation repertoires. Three chains linked to CMV were shown in vitro to be specific for CMV antigens.

Concerning this clone itself: Antigen unknown.

Measured with immunoSEQ multiplex PCR; TCRdb has only the in-frame clones, and not every one. The sample lists roughly 60,000 clones; around 94% were seen once. The clonotype was recovered from a young man in good health and CMV-seronegative. The sample taken for sequencing was PBMCs.

The CDR3 DNA follows: TGTGCCAGCAGCCAGGGAGACAGGGGTCGGTACGAGCAGTACTTC. Translated, it gives CASSQGDRGRYEQYF. The chain has TRBV7-9 and TRBJ2-7, with 8 bases aligning to TRBD1. The CDR3 has 15 amino acids. Trimming cost V 5 bases and J 4 bases; bases outside gene matches: 10. Germline loops: CDR1 SEHNR, CDR2 FQNEAQ (reference sequence).